The sequence of this TCR beta chain was determined in a study of T cell changes during pregnancy in multiple sclerosis. The ends lost 6 bases at V and 1 base at J; junction bases unmatched: 15. This CDR3 region has 18 residues. Germline CDR1 is MNHEY and CDR2 is SMNVEV (reference sequence). The repertoire was sequenced with immunoSEQ multiplex PCR; TCRdb's copy has only in-frame clones and lacks some. The sample yields approximately 11,000 clones, 85% to 95% seen once. The chain couples TRBV27 to TRBJ1-1; 9 bases are shared with TRBD1. The source is a female donor with multiple sclerosis, enrolled in a pregnancy study. Here the sequenced sample was CD4+ T cells from peripheral blood mononuclear cells, taken before pregnancy. The CDR3 DNA follows: TGTGCCAGCAGGCCCACAGGGGGCCATTTAGGTGGGAACACTGAAGCTTTCTTT. Translated: CASRPTGGHLGGNTEAFF.